This TCR beta chain was recovered during a study of T cell responses to AZD1222 COVID-19 vaccine. Study-level results: Two AZD1222 doses significantly raised spike-specific TCR breadth and depth over controls.

Some clones are missing from TCRdb's copy, which holds only in-frame ones; the method was immunoSEQ multiplex PCR. Its listing shows around 140,000 clones. To note about this clone: Its antigen is unknown.

The sequencing input was peripheral blood. This receptor was taken from an adult in good health.

CDR3 loop: CASSPQGLTGELGEQYF. The CDR3 DNA reads TGTGCCAGCAGCCCCCAAGGCCTGACAGGGGAACTTGGAGAGCAGTACTTC. The chain joins TRBV3-1 (or the pseudogene TRBV3-2) to TRBJ2-7; TRBD1 matches 8 bases. CDR1 and CDR2 (germline): LGHDT, YNNKEL (reference sequence). This CDR3 spans 17 amino acids. V dropped 4 bases and J dropped 7; count of bases not matched to a gene: 18.